These 19 T cell receptor beta chains were all obtained from the same sample, sequenced in a study of blood T cells in healthy people across ages. Sample-barcoded 5' priming and a J-beta primer mix drove a second PCR of roughly 6 to 12 cycles. TCRdb itself ran the 5' RACE reads through MiXCR, one entry per CDR3 protein. The sample lists under 1,000,000 distinct CDR3 sequences; about 34% were seen once. The specimen was blood. The source of these receptors is a man in his late teens or twenties in good health.

The chain links TRBV7-8 to TRBJ1-1; D call uncertain. Trimming took 4 bases from V and 8 from J, leaving 11 bases between them. This CDR3 contains 12 residues. Per the germline V gene, CDR1 is SGHVS and CDR2 is FQNEAQ. CDR3: CASSSGSPEAFF. The CDR3 region has the DNA TGTGCCAGCAGCTCGGGATCTCCAGAAGCTTTCTTT.

The chain carries TRBV7-2 and TRBJ1-5; no reliable D call. Trimming cost V 5 bases and J 4 bases, with 12 bases left between them. The CDR3 contains 14 residues. Germline V CDR1 and CDR2: SGHTA, FQGNSA. The CDR3 region is CASSVGPTNQPQHF. The CDR3 DNA follows: TGTGCCAGCAGCGTAGGCCCCACTAATCAGCCCCAGCATTTT.

The rearrangement joins TRBV5-1 to TRBJ1-2; D is perhaps TRBD1 (6 bases). Trimming shortened V by 0 bases and J by 6 bases, and 18 bases separated the two germline ends. This CDR3 region has 16 residues. Germline V gene data show CDR1 as SGHRS and CDR2 as YFSETQ. Here the CDR3 reads CASSLELTGILDGYTF. The CDR3 bases are TGCGCCAGCAGCTTGGAACTCACAGGGATTCTTGATGGCTACACCTTC.

The CDR3 region is CASNYAGELFF. The DNA of the CDR3 is TGTGCCAGCAACTATGCCGGGGAGCTGTTTTTT. The rearrangement links TRBV11-2 to TRBJ2-2, with D hard to call. Trimming shortened V by 7 bases and J by 6 bases, and 6 bases separated the two germline ends. The CDR3 is made up of 11 amino acids. Germline-derived CDR1 and CDR2 are SGHAT and FQNNGV.

This clonotype was seen repeatedly, ten times or more. The genes are TRBV7-9 and TRBJ2-3; 9 nucleotides match TRBD1. The CDR3 has 17 amino acids. CDR1 is SEHNR, CDR2 FQNEAQ, per germline (reference sequence). V shed 4 bases, J shed 1 base, and the junction held 9 bases outside the gene matches. CDR3 nucleotide sequence: TGTGCCAGCAGCTCGGGACAGGGAATATTGGGCACAGATACGCAGTATTTT. It is translated as CASSSGQGILGTDTQYF.

This clonotype was picked up a small number of times. This chain uses TRBV7-2 with TRBJ1-4; no clear D. Germline loops: CDR1 SGHTA, CDR2 FQGNSA. V lost 1 base, J lost 0 bases, and 6 bases lay in between. CDR3 length: 15 amino acids. The CDR3 loop is CASSLDTTTNEKLFF. The DNA of the CDR3 is TGTGCCAGCAGCTTAGACACTACAACTAATGAAAAACTGTTTTTT.

This clonotype occurred many times. The chain has TRBV12-3 or TRBV12-4 and TRBJ2-4; 7 bases fit TRBD1. V shed 6 bases, J shed 0 bases, and the junction held 5 bases outside the gene matches. This CDR3 comprises 15 residues. The CDR3 DNA reads as TGTGCCAGCAGCCCGGGACAGCTAGCCAAAAACATTCAGTACTTC. This translates into CASSPGQLAKNIQYF.

This sequence joins TRBV7-9 and TRBJ1-1; the D is unclear. From germline, CDR1 is SEHNR and CDR2 FQNEAQ (reference sequence). This CDR3 contains 14 residues. Trimming left V 4 bases short and J 0 bases short, with 9 bases between. CDR3 loop: CASSSPTMNTEAFF. CDR3 DNA sequence: TGTGCCAGCAGCTCCCCCACAATGAACACTGAAGCTTTCTTT. Combining the CDR3 with reference TRBV7-9 and TRBJ1-1 gives the whole variable domain DTGVSQNPRHKITKRGQNVTFRCDPISEHNRLYWYRQTLGQGPEFLTYFQNEAQLEKSRLLSDRFSAERPKGSFSTLEIQRTEQGDSAMYLCASSSPTMNTEAFFGQGTRLTVV.

This sequence joins TRBV10-3 and TRBJ2-2, with 7 bases identical to TRBD1. Germline-derived CDR1 and CDR2 are ENHRY and SYGVKD. The CDR3 sequence is 13 residues long. V trimming: 11 bases; J trimming: 4 bases; junction bases outside the gene matches: 7. The CDR3 coding sequence is TGTGCCTCAGGGACAGATTTCACCGGGGAGCTGTTTTTT. Translating it yields CASGTDFTGELFF.

This chain connects TRBV4-2 to TRBJ2-7; D perhaps matches TRBD2 (5 bases). Germline V gene sequence: CDR1 LGHNA, CDR2 YNFKEQ. This CDR3 has 17 residues. V was clipped by 0 bases and J by 3 bases, with 18 bases between them. CDR3 DNA: TGTGCCAGCAGCCAAGATCCCTTTGTGGACTCCCGCTACGAGCAGTACTTC. Its protein product is CASSQDPFVDSRYEQYF.

The rearrangement joins TRBV12-3 or TRBV12-4 to TRBJ1-6, with D maybe TRBD1 (5 bases). This CDR3 region has 15 residues. Trimming removed 7 bases at V and 0 bases at J, with 10 bases between. The CDR3 region is CASMRGGSYNSPLHF. The CDR3 region has the DNA TGTGCCAGCATGAGGGGTGGCTCCTATAATTCACCCCTCCACTTT.

The sample holds a few counts of this clonotype. The chain recombines TRBV5-1 with TRBJ1-2; 7 bases agree with TRBD1. Germline loops: CDR1 SGHRS, CDR2 YFSETQ. Losses at the gene ends were 4 bases for V and 6 bases for J; bases not matched to a gene: 9. This CDR3 comprises 14 residues. The CDR3 coding sequence is TGCGCCAGCAGCGGCAGAGACAGGGTGGATGGCTACACCTTC. It translates to CASSGRDRVDGYTF.

There are a few counts of this clonotype. The chain couples TRBV28 to TRBJ1-2; D is unclear. This CDR3 spans 13 amino acids. Germline assignment: CDR1 MDHEN and CDR2 SYDVKM. The V end lost 5 bases, the J end lost 8 bases, and 15 bases lay between the germline ends. The chain's CDR3 is CASSARPVEGYTF. CDR3 DNA sequence: TGTGCCAGCAGTGCACGGCCCGTTGAGGGCTACACCTTC.

The chain recombines TRBV5-1 with TRBJ2-2; 8 bases are shared with TRBD1. V was pared by 4 bases and J by 4 bases, with 12 bases of the junction left unmatched. The germline CDR1 and CDR2 sequences are SGHRS and YFSETQ. The CDR3 consists of 17 residues. CDR3 in DNA: TGCGCCAGCAGCATCTTACCAGGGGGCTCCTTCACCGGGGAGCTGTTTTTT. It specifies CASSILPGGSFTGELFF.

J is TRBJ2-5 and V is TRBV29-1, with 12 bases aligning to TRBD1. Germline CDR1 SQVTM, CDR2 ANQGSEA. This CDR3 is 15 amino acids long. V trimming: 7 bases; J trimming: 5 bases; junction bases outside the gene matches: 11. Here the CDR3 DNA reads TGCAGCGGGGGACAGGGGGCATCACGCTGGGAGACCCAGTACTTC. It codes for CSGGQGASRWETQYF.

The V call is TRBV20-1, the J call TRBJ2-5, with TRBD1 matching 7 bases. The DNA end favors TRBJ2-7, so the J call may be wrong. The CDR3 covers 17 residues. Germline V CDR1 and CDR2: DFQATT, SNEGSKA (reference sequence). The CDR3 DNA reads as TGCAGTGCTAGAGATTGGCGATATGGGGGACAGACCTACGAGCAGTACTTC. Translated, it gives CSARDWRYGGQTYEQYF.

At least ten counts were recorded for this clonotype. The V call is TRBV7-2, the J call TRBJ1-5, with D maybe TRBD1 (5 bases). Germline V gene data show CDR1 as SGHTA and CDR2 as FQGNSA. The V end was cut by 1 base, the J end by 4 bases, with 8 bases between. This CDR3 spans 14 amino acids. The CDR3 here is CASSLGPGNQPQHF. The DNA of the CDR3 is TGTGCCAGCAGCTTAGGGCCAGGGAATCAGCCCCAGCATTTT. Looking up the rest from reference TRBV7-2 and TRBJ1-5 gives the full variable domain: GAGVSQSPSNKVTEKGKDVELRCDPISGHTALYWYRQSLGQGLEFLIYFQGNSAPDKSGLPSDRFSAERTGGSVSTLTIQRTQQEDSAVYLCASSLGPGNQPQHFGDGTRLSIL.

This chain uses TRBV4-3 with TRBJ1-2; D might be TRBD1 (6 bases). Germline V gives CDR1 LGHNA, CDR2 YSLEER. CDR3 length: 13 amino acids. V lost 1 base to trimming and J lost 4 bases, with 7 bases between them. This chain's CDR3 is CASSQVQGYGYTF. CDR3 nucleotides: TGCGCCAGCAGCCAAGTACAGGGCTATGGCTACACCTTC.

The chain carries TRBV20-1 and TRBJ1-4; D possibly corresponds to TRBD1 (6 bases). The CDR3 length is 14 residues. In germline, CDR1 is DFQATT, CDR2 SNEGSKA (reference sequence). V was clipped by 3 bases and J by 4 bases, with 12 bases between them. The CDR3 nucleotides read TGCAGTGCTAGTGCCGGACAGTTTAATGAAAAACTGTTTTTT. Amino acids: CSASAGQFNEKLFF.